The 11 T cell receptor beta chains below were found in one sample sequenced in a study of blood T cell repertoires in COVID-19. Only in-frame clones appear in the TCRdb table, and some are missing; sequencing was by immunoSEQ multiplex PCR. The table shows fewer than 90,000 clones, with about 80% occurring only once. Sequencing used peripheral blood. The receptor source for this set is a human donor in a cohort sampled during active COVID-19.

This clone was observed many times. The chain uses TRBV11-1 and TRBJ2-4, with 8 bases fitting TRBD1. V lost 4 bases, J lost 8 bases, and 4 bases stayed unmatched. Germline V gene sequence: CDR1 SGHAT, CDR2 FQDESV (reference sequence). The CDR3 has 13 residues. This CDR3 is CASSSHRGDIQYF. The CDR3 nucleotides read TGTGCCAGCAGCTCACACAGGGGGGACATTCAGTACTTC.

The CDR3 loop reads CASSYSGTSGADTQYF. The DNA of the CDR3 is TGTGCCAGCAGTTACTCCGGGACTAGCGGAGCCGATACGCAGTATTTT. This sequence joins TRBV6-2 or TRBV6-3 and TRBJ2-3, with 11 bases that match TRBD2. The junction had 5 bases not matched to a gene; V was cut back by 0 bases and J by 6 bases. From germline, CDR1 is MNHEY and CDR2 SVGEGT. The CDR3 has 16 residues.

With respect to this clone: A junction end diverges from the germline sequence, so it may reflect a read error. The V call is TRBV6-5, the J call TRBJ2-7; 14 bases agree with TRBD2. The CDR3 runs 13 residues. CDR1 MNHEY and CDR2 SVGAGI come from the germline V gene. The CDR3 nucleotides read TGTGCCAGCAGTTCGGGACTAGCGGGAGAACACCTTTTC. It encodes CASSSGLAGEHLF.

The rearrangement joins TRBV6-6 to TRBJ1-5, with 7 bases aligning to TRBD1. This CDR3 has 14 amino acids. Per germline, CDR1 MNHNY and CDR2 SVGAGI (reference sequence). V trimming: 6 bases; J trimming: 3 bases; junction bases outside the gene matches: 5. The CDR3 DNA sequence: TGTGCCAGCAGGGGGGACAGTACCAATCAGCCCCAGCATTTT. Amino acid sequence: CASRGDSTNQPQHF.

The J gene is TRBJ2-3, the V gene TRBV6-1; 13 positions agree with TRBD2. The CDR3 is 17 amino acids. Germline V gene lookup returns CDR1 MNHNS and CDR2 SASEGT. J lost 5 bases, V lost 4 bases, and 9 bases had no gene match. CDR3 DNA: TGTGCCAGCAGTGCCCCTACTAGCGGGAGGGAGAAAGATACGCAGTATTTT. This gives the protein CASSAPTSGREKDTQYF.

This chain links TRBV10-3 with TRBJ1-5; tentative D call: TRBD1 (6 bases). From germline, CDR1 is ENHRY and CDR2 SYGVKD. The V and J ends lost 4 bases and 2 bases respectively, with 6 bases between them. The CDR3 spans 13 residues. The CDR3 nucleotides read TGTGCCATCAGTGGACAGGGCAATCAGCCCCAGCATTTT. As protein: CAISGQGNQPQHF.

The V and J genes are TRBV5-8 and TRBJ2-7, with 9 positions matching TRBD2. The V segment lost 4 bases and the J segment 2 bases; nucleotides outside the gene matches: 7. The length of the CDR3 is 15 residues. Per the germline V gene, CDR1 is SGHTS and CDR2 is YDEGEE. Here the CDR3 reads CASSPVSGRTYEQYF. CDR3 DNA sequence: TGTGCCAGCAGCCCCGTGAGCGGGAGGACCTACGAGCAGTACTTC.

The CDR3 DNA reads TGTGCCAGCAGCTTAGTGGTGACAGGGGGCCGCGAGACCCAGTACTTC. This translates into CASSLVVTGGRETQYF. The chain has TRBV7-8 and TRBJ2-5, with 10 bases that match TRBD1. This CDR3 comprises 16 residues. Per the germline V gene, CDR1 is SGHVS and CDR2 is FQNEAQ. Germline trimming cut 1 base from V and 5 bases from J; bases unmatched to any gene: 7.

The V and J genes are TRBV19 and TRBJ2-6; D is uncertain. Germline V lookup: CDR1 LNHDA, CDR2 SQIVND (reference sequence). The V and J ends lost 5 bases and 0 bases respectively, with 8 bases between them. The length of the CDR3 is 15 residues. Written as DNA, the CDR3 is TGTGCCAGTAGTGGGCCGAGCTCTGGGGCCAACGTCCTGACTTTC. It specifies CASSGPSSGANVLTF.

This clone was seen more than once but under ten times. The chain has TRBV5-4 and TRBJ1-2; 7 bases match TRBD1. J was trimmed by 4 bases and V by 0 bases; bases with no gene match: 6. From germline, CDR1 is SGHNT and CDR2 YYREEE (reference sequence). This CDR3 comprises 15 residues. The CDR3 here is CASSLADREAYGYTF. CDR3 DNA sequence: TGTGCCAGCAGCTTGGCCGACAGGGAGGCCTATGGCTACACCTTC.

This clone was detected a few times. J is TRBJ1-5 and V is TRBV2; 8 nucleotides line up with TRBD1. The CDR3 has 14 residues. Germline CDR1 SNHLY, CDR2 FYNNEI. With V trimmed by 3 bases and J by 7 bases, 5 bases remained unmatched. CDR3 sequence reads: CASSEGQASQPQHF. The CDR3 DNA is TGTGCCAGCAGTGAGGGACAGGCGTCACAGCCCCAGCATTTT.